These 25 T cell receptor beta chains were all obtained from the same sample, sequenced in a study of T-cell reconstitution after alpha-beta-depleted transplantation in children. The authors prepared the TCRbeta library with unique molecular identifiers. TCRdb reanalysed the PCR reads using MiXCR and keeps one entry per CDR3 protein. Seen here are around 600,000 distinct CDR3 sequences, about 10% observed once, and the top ten hold roughly 3.9%. This material consisted of PBMCs from the stem cell graft donor, taken from the stem cell graft. These TCRs come from a human donor who donated a stem cell graft to a child with acute myeloid leukemia.

V usage is TRBV20-1 and J usage is TRBJ2-7; TRBD1 agrees at 8 bases. The CDR3 has 15 residues. Germline V gene data show CDR1 as DFQATT and CDR2 as SNEGSKA (reference sequence). V was clipped by 2 bases and J by 0 bases; unmatched bases: 6. The CDR3 reads CSARSEDRASYEQYF. DNA for the CDR3: TGCAGTGCTAGATCCGAGGACAGGGCCTCCTACGAGCAGTACTTC.

About this clonotype itself: This may come from a read error, since a much larger clone is one base off. The chain couples TRBV28 to TRBJ1-1; no firm D call. The CDR3 has 13 amino acids. Per germline, CDR1 MDHEN and CDR2 SYDVKM. Here the CDR3 DNA reads TGTGCCGGCAGTCCGGCCGTGAACACTGAAGCTTTCTTT. Translating it yields CAGSPAVNTEAFF.

The chain recombines TRBV5-1 with TRBJ2-7, with D tentatively TRBD1 or TRBD2 (5 bases each). The CDR3 extends over 15 amino acids. The germline V gene has CDR1 SGHRS and CDR2 YFSETQ. V gave up 2 bases and J gave up 5 bases, with 17 bases separating them. The CDR3 DNA sequence: TGCGCCAGCAGCTTTTCTCGAGGGGCGAGGGACGAGCAGTACTTC. Amino acid sequence: CASSFSRGARDEQYF.

This clonotype was seen a few times. This chain uses TRBV12-3 or TRBV12-4 with TRBJ2-5; D is perhaps TRBD2 (6 bases). V was cut by 8 bases and J by 1 base, with 11 bases left in between. The CDR3 extends over 13 amino acids. The CDR3 loop reads CASGILAQETQYF. CDR3 in DNA: TGTGCCAGCGGGATACTAGCCCAAGAGACCCAGTACTTC.

This clonotype has only a few counts. The gene calls are TRBV9 and TRBJ2-1; tentative D call: TRBD2 (5 bases). The CDR3 runs to 16 residues. The germline gives CDR1 SGDLS, CDR2 YYNGEE. Deletions cut 0 bases from V and 5 bases from J, with 15 bases between. DNA for the CDR3: TGTGCCAGCAGCGTAGGACGGGCGGGTGAAAACAATGAGCAGTTCTTC. Protein product: CASSVGRAGENNEQFF.

This clonotype came up a few times. The chain uses TRBV20-1 and TRBJ2-3, with 11 bases lining up with TRBD2. Trimming cost V 6 bases and J 5 bases; bases outside gene matches: 10. This CDR3 comprises 15 residues. Germline assignment: CDR1 DFQATT and CDR2 SNEGSKA (reference sequence). CDR3 DNA sequence: TGCAGTGCCGTGGGACTAGCGGAGCATGGAGATACGCAGTATTTT. It yields the protein CSAVGLAEHGDTQYF.

This clonotype was found many times. The chain carries TRBV19 and TRBJ2-7; 8 bases line up with TRBD1. Germline V gene sequence: CDR1 LNHDA, CDR2 SQIVND (reference sequence). V shed 5 bases and J 0 bases; nucleotides not matched to a gene: 6. The CDR3 totals 15 residues. The CDR3 loop reads CASSSDRDHSYEQYF. As DNA, the CDR3 is TGTGCCAGTAGTTCGGACAGGGATCACTCCTACGAGCAGTACTTC.

This clonotype was detected ten times or more. J is TRBJ1-1 and V is TRBV29-1; D not resolved. Germline assignment: CDR1 SQVTM and CDR2 ANQGSEA. Trimming pared 3 bases from V and 2 bases from J, leaving 10 bases between. The CDR3 runs 13 residues. CDR3 protein: CSVEDGLNTEAFF. Here the CDR3 DNA reads TGCAGCGTTGAGGACGGTTTAAACACTGAAGCTTTCTTT.

The table lists this clonotype with a few counts. The rearrangement uses TRBV5-1 and TRBJ2-3; the match to TRBD1 covers 8 bases. Germline CDR1 is SGHRS and CDR2 is YFSETQ. J was trimmed by 4 bases and V by 5 bases; bases with no gene match: 9. The CDR3 covers 15 residues. CDR3 loop: CASRHDRGGADTQYF. The CDR3 DNA is TGCGCCAGCAGGCACGACAGGGGTGGCGCAGATACGCAGTATTTT.

The chain combines TRBV29-1 with TRBJ2-3; D ambiguous. Per germline, CDR1 SQVTM and CDR2 ANQGSEA. There are 12 residues in the CDR3. V was pared by 5 bases and J by 2 bases, with 8 bases between. The CDR3 loop reads CSVSSTTDTQYF. The CDR3 DNA reads as TGCAGCGTTAGCAGCACCACAGATACGCAGTATTTT.

The J gene is TRBJ2-2, the V gene TRBV9, with TRBD2 matching over 8 bases. The trim removed 3 bases at V and 5 bases at J, leaving 6 bases unmatched. In germline, CDR1 is SGDLS, CDR2 YYNGEE. This CDR3 contains 15 residues. The chain's CDR3 is CASSAGLAWTGELFF. CDR3 DNA sequence: TGTGCCAGCAGCGCTGGACTAGCATGGACCGGGGAGCTGTTTTTT.

The chain links TRBV7-8 to TRBJ2-1; D possibly corresponds to TRBD1 (7 bases). Per germline, CDR1 SGHVS and CDR2 FQNEAQ. The CDR3 has 13 residues. Trimming took off 10 bases at V and 9 bases at J, with 19 bases between the two ends. The CDR3 sequence is CAIEAQGGGEQFF. The CDR3 coding sequence is TGTGCCATTGAAGCCCAGGGGGGTGGTGAGCAGTTCTTC.

This chain joins TRBV20-1 and TRBJ2-3; 8 bases map to TRBD1. The germline gives CDR1 DFQATT, CDR2 SNEGSKA (reference sequence). The V gene end was trimmed by 5 bases and the J gene end by 1 base; junction bases not matched to a gene: 5. The length of the CDR3 is 14 residues. CDR3 in amino acids: CSASRQGRTDTQYF. CDR3 nucleotide sequence: TGCAGTGCTTCCAGACAGGGGCGCACAGATACGCAGTATTTT.

The DNA of the CDR3 is TGTGCCAGCAGCTTCGGTCAGACAGGGTGGGCGGGGTATGGCGAGCAGTACTTC. This encodes CASSFGQTGWAGYGEQYF. This chain joins TRBV5-6 and TRBJ2-7, with D possibly being TRBD1 (7 bases). In germline, CDR1 is SGHDT, CDR2 YYEEEE. The CDR3 runs to 18 residues. V gave up 2 bases and J gave up 6 bases, with 27 bases separating them.

This chain's CDR3 is CASSLSVEHSGSRSDTQYF. As DNA, the CDR3 is TGTGCCAGCAGTTTATCCGTTGAACATAGCGGGAGTAGATCAGATACGCAGTATTTT. The chain links TRBV27 to TRBJ2-3, with 9 nucleotides matching TRBD2. J lost 4 bases, V lost 0 bases, and 14 bases had no gene match. The CDR3 has 19 residues. Germline values: CDR1 MNHEY, CDR2 SMNVEV (reference sequence).

The chain uses TRBV20-1 and TRBJ1-2, with 10 nucleotides matching TRBD1. Per the germline V gene, CDR1 is DFQATT and CDR2 is SNEGSKA (reference sequence). With 3 bases clipped from V and 5 bases from J, the junction kept 9 bases outside the gene matches. The CDR3 length is 15 residues. CDR3 loop: CSARAPGQGRYGYTF. The CDR3 DNA follows: TGCAGTGCTAGGGCCCCGGGACAGGGGAGGTATGGCTACACCTTC.

This clonotype was seen a handful of times. The CDR3 DNA sequence: TGCAGTGCTAGTCGCCCAGGGGGGAACTATGGCTACACCTTC. Encoded protein: CSASRPGGNYGYTF. This chain connects TRBV20-1 to TRBJ1-2, with 7 bases fitting TRBD1. The CDR3 spans 14 residues. Germline V gives CDR1 DFQATT, CDR2 SNEGSKA (reference sequence). V was clipped by 3 bases and J by 2 bases; unmatched bases: 6.

V gene TRBV2 combines with J gene TRBJ1-5, with unresolved D. The V end was cut by 4 bases, the J end by 1 base, with 11 bases between. Germline assignment: CDR1 SNHLY and CDR2 FYNNEI. CDR3 length equals 15 residues. This chain's CDR3 is CASSGQVVSNQPQHF. CDR3 nucleotide sequence: TGTGCCAGCAGTGGGCAGGTTGTCAGCAATCAGCCCCAGCATTTT.

This clonotype was seen only a few times. V and J are TRBV5-6 and TRBJ2-7; 9 bases agree with TRBD2. V lost 0 bases to trimming and J lost 3 bases; unmatched junction nucleotides: 10. The CDR3 consists of 17 residues. Germline CDR1 SGHDT, CDR2 YYEEEE. The CDR3 region is CASSLGSGRGGIYEQYF. The CDR3 region has the DNA TGTGCCAGCAGCTTGGGTAGCGGGAGAGGGGGAATCTACGAGCAGTACTTC.

This clonotype was detected only a few times. V gene TRBV20-1 combines with J gene TRBJ2-7; TRBD1 or TRBD2 may be the D gene (5 bases each). The CDR3 is made up of 16 amino acids. CDR1 is DFQATT, CDR2 SNEGSKA, per germline (reference sequence). Trimming took off 3 bases at V and 3 bases at J, with 21 bases between the two ends. The CDR3 nucleotides are TGCAGTGCTAGTGACACCATCCGGGACGGTCGCTACGAGCAGTACTTC. It is translated as CSASDTIRDGRYEQYF.

The chain is built from TRBV7-2 and TRBJ2-1, with a weak D call TRBD1 (6 bases). V lost 5 bases and J 8 bases, leaving 16 bases between the germline ends. The CDR3 covers 14 residues. CDR1 is SGHTA and CDR2 is FQGNSA in the germline V gene. CDR3 bases: TGTGCCAGCAGCCCAACTTTGAAGGGGGATGAGCAGTTCTTC. Protein sequence: CASSPTLKGDEQFF.

This clonotype was counted a few times. The chain uses TRBV5-1 and TRBJ2-2, with D unclear. The CDR3 length is 15 residues. Trimming cost V 1 base and J 4 bases, with 11 bases left between them. Germline CDR1 SGHRS, CDR2 YFSETQ. The CDR3 nucleotides read TGCGCCAGCAGCTTGAAGGCAGTGGGCACCGGGGAGCTGTTTTTT. It codes for CASSLKAVGTGELFF. The whole variable domain, remainder taken from reference TRBV5-1 and TRBJ2-2, is KAGVTQTPRYLIKTRGQQVTLSCSPISGHRSVSWYQQTPGQGLQFLFEYFSETQRNKGNFPGRFSGRQFSNSRSEMNVSTLELGDSALYLCASSLKAVGTGELFFGEGSRLTVL.

This clonotype was seen only a few times. The rearrangement uses TRBV4-3 and TRBJ2-1, with D unresolved. Germline V gives CDR1 LGHNA, CDR2 YSLEER. The CDR3 has 14 amino acids. Trimming removed 0 bases at V and 10 bases at J, with 13 bases between. The CDR3 nucleotides are TGCGCCAGCAGCCAAGAATTAGTTTTAAAGGAGCAGTTCTTC. This sequence encodes CASSQELVLKEQFF.

This clonotype was found many times. The chain is built from TRBV6-2 or TRBV6-3 and TRBJ1-4, with 7 bases lining up with TRBD1. Germline CDR1 reads MNHEY; CDR2 reads SVGEGT. The CDR3 length is 20 residues. The V segment lost 6 bases and the J segment 2 bases; nucleotides outside the gene matches: 21. The CDR3 protein is CASRPLGSTGEGDTNEKLFF. The CDR3 nucleotides are TGTGCCAGCAGACCCCTCGGGTCAACAGGGGAGGGGGACACTAATGAAAAACTGTTTTTT.

This clonotype came up a few times. The rearrangement joins TRBV20-1 to TRBJ2-7, with 11 bases matching TRBD2. V lost 2 bases to trimming and J lost 2 bases; unmatched junction nucleotides: 8. Looked up from germline, CDR1 is DFQATT and CDR2 is SNEGSKA (reference sequence). This CDR3 has 16 amino acids. This CDR3 is CSARSRLAGTTYEQYF. The DNA for the CDR3 is TGCAGTGCTAGATCCCGACTAGCGGGGACTACCTACGAGCAGTACTTC.